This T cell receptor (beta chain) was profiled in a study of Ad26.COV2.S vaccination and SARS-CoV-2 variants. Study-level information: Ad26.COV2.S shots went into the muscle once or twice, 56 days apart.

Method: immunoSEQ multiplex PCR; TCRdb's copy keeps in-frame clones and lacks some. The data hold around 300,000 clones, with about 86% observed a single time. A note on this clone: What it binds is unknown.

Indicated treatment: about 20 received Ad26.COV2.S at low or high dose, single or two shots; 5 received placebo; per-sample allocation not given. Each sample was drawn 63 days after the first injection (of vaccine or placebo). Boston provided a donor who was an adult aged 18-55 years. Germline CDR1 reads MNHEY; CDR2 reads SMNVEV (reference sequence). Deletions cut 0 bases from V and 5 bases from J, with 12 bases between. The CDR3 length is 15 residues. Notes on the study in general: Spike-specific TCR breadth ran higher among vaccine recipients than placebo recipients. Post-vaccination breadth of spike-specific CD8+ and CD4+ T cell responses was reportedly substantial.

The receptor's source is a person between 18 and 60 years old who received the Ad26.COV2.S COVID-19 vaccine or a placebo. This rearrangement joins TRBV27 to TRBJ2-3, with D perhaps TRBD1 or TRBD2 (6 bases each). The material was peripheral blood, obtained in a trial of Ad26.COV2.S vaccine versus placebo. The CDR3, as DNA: TGTGCCAGCAGTTTATCGCCGGGGGCGGTAGATACGCAGTATTTT. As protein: CASSLSPGAVDTQYF.